One and the same sample provided the 20 T cell receptor beta chains below, sequenced in a study of identifying expanded T cells in peripheral blood. Assay: immunoSEQ multiplex PCR; the TCRdb copy retains only in-frame clones and omits some. The data hold about 76,000 clones, with 80% to 90% observed a single time. Sequencing was carried out using blood. Source of these receptors: a person between 18 and 75 years old in good health.

J is TRBJ2-1 and V is TRBV7-8; the match to TRBD1 covers 9 bases. From germline, CDR1 is SGHVS and CDR2 FQNEAQ. The V and J ends lost 5 bases and 0 bases, in that order; junction bases with no gene match: 11. The CDR3 totals 18 residues. Written as DNA, the CDR3 is TGTGCCAGCAGCCCCCGGGACAGGGCCCTCAGCTCCTACAATGAGCAGTTCTTC. Translated, it gives CASSPRDRALSSYNEQFF.

The chain carries TRBV19 and TRBJ1-1; 8 nucleotides line up with TRBD1. This CDR3 region has 14 residues. V gave up 7 bases and J gave up 2 bases; unmatched junction bases: 6. Per the germline V gene, CDR1 is LNHDA and CDR2 is SQIVND (reference sequence). The CDR3 is CASKPGQDNTEAFF. CDR3 sequence (DNA): TGTGCCAGTAAGCCGGGACAGGACAACACTGAAGCTTTCTTT.

V usage is TRBV28 and J usage is TRBJ2-7; unclear D gene. Germline-derived CDR1 and CDR2 are MDHEN and SYDVKM. The CDR3 length is 14 residues. V was shortened by 5 bases and J by 3 bases, with 14 bases between the two germline ends. The CDR3 bases are TGTGCCAGCAGTCTAAATCTTGGTAACTACGAGCAGTACTTC. Its protein product is CASSLNLGNYEQYF.

This chain uses TRBV10-3 with TRBJ2-3, with D perhaps TRBD1 or TRBD2 (5 bases each). CDR1 and CDR2 (germline): ENHRY, SYGVKD. The V gene lost 0 bases and the J gene lost 2 bases, with 9 bases spanning the gap. CDR3 length: 15 residues. The CDR3 nucleotides are TGTGCCATCAGTGAGTCCGGGACCTACACAGATACGCAGTATTTT. Its translation: CAISESGTYTDTQYF.

The CDR3 spells CASSTDRAKSRTQYF. For the CDR3, the DNA is TGTGCCAGCAGTACCGACCGCGCGAAGAGTAGGACCCAGTACTTC. This chain connects TRBV6-5 to TRBJ2-5; D remains unclear. Germline V gives CDR1 MNHEY, CDR2 SVGAGI. This CDR3 contains 15 residues. Trimming left V 5 bases short and J 7 bases short, with 20 bases between.

The chain uses TRBV19 and TRBJ1-5; weak D call: TRBD1 (5 bases). Germline CDR1 LNHDA, CDR2 SQIVND (reference sequence). The ends were cut back, 4 bases at V and 0 bases at J, with 10 bases in the middle. The CDR3 consists of 15 residues. The CDR3 region has the DNA TGTGCCAGTAGTACAACAGGTGTTAGCAATCAGCCCCAGCATTTT. Translation gives CASSTTGVSNQPQHF.

The chain uses TRBV7-2 and TRBJ2-3; D is ambiguous. The germline V gene has CDR1 SGHTA and CDR2 FQGNSA. Trimming took off 5 bases at V and 4 bases at J, with 16 bases between the two ends. CDR3 size: 15 residues. The CDR3 DNA is TGTGCCAGCAGCCTAAGGACCTGGCAGGCAGATACGCAGTATTTT. The encoded protein is CASSLRTWQADTQYF.

V and J are TRBV25-1 and TRBJ2-7, with TRBD2 matching over 10 bases. Germline assignment: CDR1 MGHDK and CDR2 SYGVNS. The trim removed 6 bases at V and 5 bases at J, leaving 10 bases unmatched. The CDR3 spans 15 residues. CDR3 amino acids: CASSHLAGAGHEQYF. The CDR3 nucleotides are TGTGCCAGCAGCCACCTAGCGGGAGCGGGCCACGAGCAGTACTTC.

The chain is built from TRBV18 and TRBJ1-3; D is perhaps TRBD1 (6 bases). CDR3 size: 17 residues. Germline CDR1 and CDR2: KGHSH and LQKENI. The V gene lost 2 bases and the J gene lost 0 bases, with 14 bases spanning the gap. The CDR3 DNA reads as TGTGCCAGCTCACCATCCCAGGGGCGCTTCTCTGGAAACACCATATATTTT. Translated, it gives CASSPSQGRFSGNTIYF.

The chain recombines TRBV7-2 with TRBJ2-7, with D possibly matching TRBD1 (6 bases). Trimming stripped 6 bases from V and 0 bases from J, with 9 bases between. This CDR3 spans 13 amino acids. Germline V gives CDR1 SGHTA, CDR2 FQGNSA. The CDR3: CASRTGFSYEQYF. The CDR3 coding sequence is TGTGCCAGCAGGACAGGTTTCTCCTACGAGCAGTACTTC.

This clone is a singleton in its sample. The V call is TRBV7-9, the J call TRBJ2-7, with D unresolved. The CDR3 totals 13 residues. The ends were cut back, 2 bases at V and 5 bases at J, with 10 bases in the middle. Germline CDR1 and CDR2: SEHNR and FQNEAQ (reference sequence). CDR3 region: CASSLLGSNEQYF. The CDR3 region has the DNA TGTGCCAGCAGCTTATTGGGATCCAACGAGCAGTACTTC.

V gene TRBV7-2 combines with J gene TRBJ2-3; TRBD2 aligns across 9 bases. The CDR3 extends over 16 amino acids. Germline V gene sequence: CDR1 SGHTA, CDR2 FQGNSA. Trimming cost V 1 base and J 0 bases; bases outside gene matches: 2. The chain's CDR3 is CASSLGLAGSTDTQYF. The CDR3 DNA follows: TGTGCCAGCAGCTTAGGGCTAGCGGGGAGCACAGATACGCAGTATTTT.

CDR3 bases: TGTGCCAGCAGTTACGCTACCGGGGAGCTGTTTTTT. Amino acid sequence: CASSYATGELFF. The chain links TRBV6-5 to TRBJ2-2; D is unresolved. V was pared by 2 bases and J by 5 bases, with 3 bases between. CDR3 length equals 12 residues. Looked up from germline, CDR1 is MNHEY and CDR2 is SVGAGI.

The chain couples TRBV4-1 to TRBJ2-3; 8 positions match TRBD1. CDR3 length: 14 amino acids. After removal of 6 bases from V and 6 bases from J, the junction contained 8 bases not matched to a gene. Germline V gene lookup returns CDR1 MGHRA and CDR2 YSYEKL. The chain's CDR3 is CASSQMRDRDTQYF. The CDR3 DNA sequence: TGCGCCAGCAGTCAAATGAGGGACAGGGATACGCAGTATTTT.

This chain joins TRBV10-1 and TRBJ2-2; D possibly matches TRBD1 or TRBD2 (9 bases each). Germline V gene lookup returns CDR1 WNHNN and CDR2 SYGVQD (reference sequence). This CDR3 spans 17 amino acids. V gave up 11 bases and J gave up 6 bases, with 28 bases separating them. CDR3 sequence (DNA): TGCGCCGAGGGGACAGGGCTACTAGCGGGCCCGGCCGGGGAGCTGTTTTTT. Protein sequence: CAEGTGLLAGPAGELFF.

The chain is built from TRBV6-6 and TRBJ2-2, with D perhaps being TRBD1 or TRBD2 (5 bases each). Germline lookup yields CDR1 MNHNY and CDR2 SVGAGI (reference sequence). The CDR3 has 15 amino acids. Trimming took off 7 bases at V and 4 bases at J, with 16 bases between the two ends. This CDR3 reads CASTLKQGVTGELFF. The DNA of the CDR3 is TGTGCCAGCACCCTGAAGCAGGGAGTCACCGGGGAGCTGTTTTTT.

The V gene is TRBV7-9, the J gene TRBJ2-1, with 10 bases that match TRBD2. The CDR3 extends over 15 amino acids. Unmatched junction bases numbered 7, after V lost 5 bases and J lost 6 bases. Germline V gene sequence: CDR1 SEHNR, CDR2 FQNEAQ (reference sequence). In DNA, the CDR3 is TGTGCCAGCAGCCCGGGGACTAGCGCCAGCAATGAGCAGTTCTTC. Encoded protein: CASSPGTSASNEQFF.

CDR3 sequence reads: CASKGVSDTQYF. CDR3 nucleotides: TGTGCCAGCAAGGGGGTTTCAGATACGCAGTATTTT. The chain joins TRBV7-9 to TRBJ2-3; possibly TRBD1 for D (6 bases). Germline V gene data show CDR1 as SEHNR and CDR2 as FQNEAQ (reference sequence). CDR3 length: 12 amino acids. The V gene lost 7 bases and the J gene lost 4 bases, with 9 bases spanning the gap. The variable domain in full, with the rest retrieved from reference TRBV7-9 and TRBJ2-3, is DTGVSQNPRHKITKRGQNVTFRCDPISEHNRLYWYRQTLGQGPEFLTYFQNEAQLEKSRLLSDRFSAERPKGSFSTLEIQRTEQGDSAMYLCASKGVSDTQYFGPGTRLTVL.

The rearrangement links TRBV5-8 to TRBJ1-1; unclear D gene. The CDR3 length is 13 residues. The V end was cut by 3 bases, the J end by 4 bases, with 10 bases between. Germline lookup yields CDR1 SGHTS and CDR2 YDEGEE. The CDR3 bases are TGTGCCAGCAGCTCTCACGGGGTCACTGAAGCTTTCTTT. Residues: CASSSHGVTEAFF.

The CDR3 coding sequence is TGTGCCAGCAGCCGCGTGGGGGAGACCCAGTACTTC. It yields the protein CASSRVGETQYF. The chain recombines TRBV7-2 with TRBJ2-5; D uncertain. V lost 5 bases, J lost 5 bases, and 9 bases lay in between. The CDR3 has 12 residues. CDR1 and CDR2 (germline): SGHTA, FQGNSA.